Listed below are T cell receptor beta chains from one sample, sequenced in a study of blood T cells in healthy people across ages. TCRdb redid the calling of the 5' RACE reads with MiXCR, one entry per CDR3 protein. Of hundreds of thousands of distinct CDR3 sequences listed, 49% are singletons. The sequencing sample was made of blood. The receptors here all came from a woman aged 55-69 years in good health. Each CDR3 is given with its conserved first and last residue. D genes are given only for firm matches. Only some rows state a clone size, as once, few, many or a class for expanded clones.

D,size,V,J,length,CDR3,DNA
TRBD1,.,TRBV20-1,TRBJ2-1,15,CSARVSGQGGNEQFF,TGCAGTGCTAGGGTCTCGGGACAGGGGGGCAATGAGCAGTTCTTC
TRBD2,.,TRBV27,TRBJ2-5,18,CASSPGPSISGRSETQYF,TGTGCCAGCAGTCCCGGCCCTTCCATTAGCGGGAGATCGGAGACCCAGTACTTC
TRBD1,.,TRBV15,TRBJ2-4,15,CATSREQGGKNIQYF,TGTGCCACCAGCAGAGAACAGGGGGGAAAAAACATTCAGTACTTC
TRBD2,.,TRBV3-1,TRBJ2-2,17,CASSQGLAGTTTGELFF,TGTGCCAGCAGCCAAGGACTAGCGGGAACCACCACCGGGGAGCTGTTTTTT
.,.,TRBV9,TRBJ2-7,12,CASSGSNYEQYF,TGTGCCAGCAGCGGCTCTAACTACGAGCAGTACTTC
TRBD2,.,TRBV9,TRBJ2-5,16,CASSVRGGRVQETQYF,TGCGCCAGCAGCGTACGAGGCGGGAGGGTTCAAGAGACCCAGTACTTC
TRBD2,.,TRBV27,TRBJ2-7,15,CASSLVASGSHEQYF,TGTGCCAGCAGTTTAGTGGCTAGCGGGAGCCACGAGCAGTACTTC
TRBD1,few,TRBV5-1,TRBJ2-3,15,CASSLGQGFTDTQYF,TGCGCCAGCAGCTTGGGACAGGGGTTCACAGATACGCAGTATTTT
.,many,TRBV29-1,TRBJ1-1,14,CSVQRGLSATEAFF,TGCAGCGTTCAGAGGGGGTTATCCGCCACTGAAGCTTTCTTT
.,.,TRBV7-2,TRBJ2-3,15,CASSLTGKVTDTQYF,TGTGCCAGCAGCTTAACAGGGAAGGTAACAGATACGCAGTATTTT
TRBD2,.,TRBV6-2/TRBV6-3,TRBJ2-3,18,CASSYSGTSGRAADTQYF,TGTGCCAGCAGTTACTCCGGGACTAGCGGGAGGGCCGCAGATACGCAGTATTTT
.,few,TRBV6-1,TRBJ2-3,15,CASSGRGYRTDTQYF,TGTGCCAGCAGTGGCAGAGGGTACCGCACAGATACGCAGTATTTT
TRBD1,.,TRBV7-3,TRBJ2-5,19,CASSLTGRQGTGEKETQYF,TGTGCCAGCAGCTTAACCGGCAGACAAGGGACAGGGGAAAAAGAGACCCAGTACTTC
.,.,TRBV4-2,TRBJ1-5,13,CASSQDEQRPQHF,TGTGCCAGCAGCCAAGATGAGCAACGGCCCCAGCATTTT
.,.,TRBV29-1,TRBJ2-3,12,CSVEFGTDTQYF,TGCAGCGTTGAATTCGGCACAGATACGCAGTATTTT
TRBD1,.,TRBV7-2,TRBJ2-3,16,CASVLDRGSGADTQYF,TGTGCCAGCGTCCTCGACAGGGGATCGGGGGCGGATACGCAGTATTTT
TRBD2,.,TRBV15,TRBJ2-7,16,CATSTRTSGGYNEQYF,TGTGCCACCAGCACCCGGACTAGCGGGGGGTACAATGAGCAGTACTTC
TRBD1,.,TRBV20-1,TRBJ1-5,15,CSALRGTGGGQPQHF,TGCAGTGCTCTTAGGGGAACAGGGGGCGGTCAGCCCCAGCATTTT
TRBD1,.,TRBV20-1,TRBJ1-1,17,CSARAPRGQVPNTEAFF,TGCAGTGCTAGAGCGCCTAGGGGACAGGTGCCGAACACTGAAGCTTTCTTT
.,few,TRBV5-5,TRBJ1-2,14,CASSLGGDNYGYTF,TGTGCCAGCAGCTTGGGAGGGGATAACTATGGCTACACCTTC
TRBD1,many,TRBV20-1,TRBJ2-1,14,CSAGRQGGSNEQFF,TGCAGTGCTGGAAGACAGGGCGGTTCGAATGAGCAGTTCTTC
.,.,TRBV7-3,TRBJ2-3,15,CASSLQAVSTDTQYF,TGTGCCAGCAGCTTACAAGCGGTCAGCACAGATACGCAGTATTTT
TRBD1,once,TRBV2,TRBJ2-7,14,CASSESGTVYEQYF,TGTGCCAGCAGTGAAAGTGGGACAGTCTACGAGCAGTACTTC
TRBD1,many,TRBV20-1,TRBJ2-1,13,CSAETGGFNEQFF,TGCAGTGCCGAGACAGGGGGGTTCAATGAGCAGTTCTTC
TRBD2,many,TRBV7-7,TRBJ2-5,15,CASSSERAGGETQYF,TGTGCTAGCAGCTCAGAACGGGCCGGGGGGGAGACCCAGTACTTC
TRBD2,few,TRBV20-1,TRBJ2-1,16,CSARGGFSSSYNEQFF,TGCAGTGCTAGGGGGGGGTTCTCGAGCTCCTACAATGAGCAGTTCTTC
TRBD2,few,TRBV7-2,TRBJ2-3,17,CASSLAYRGRPTDTQYF,TGTGCCAGCAGCTTAGCATATCGCGGGAGGCCCACAGATACGCAGTATTTT
.,.,TRBV20-1,TRBJ1-5,12,CSASPGHQPQHF,TGCAGTGCTAGTCCAGGGCATCAGCCCCAGCATTTT
TRBD2,.,TRBV5-1,TRBJ2-3,15,CASSLAGEVSATQYF,TGCGCCAGCAGCTTAGCGGGAGAGGTTTCCGCTACGCAGTATTTT
.,once,TRBV7-2,TRBJ1-4,12,CASGDVNEKLFF,TGTGCCAGCGGGGATGTAAATGAAAAACTGTTTTTT
TRBD1,once,TRBV20-1,TRBJ2-2,15,CSAPGQGMFTGELFF,TGCAGTGCCCCGGGACAGGGCATGTTCACCGGGGAGCTGTTTTTT
.,.,TRBV28,TRBJ2-6,16,CASSPPGQAGANVLTF,TGTGCCAGCAGTCCTCCCGGGCAAGCTGGGGCCAACGTCCTGACTTTC
TRBD1,.,TRBV7-2,TRBJ2-1,17,CASSLAGRDRVKNEQFF,TGTGCCAGCAGCTTAGCAGGACGGGACAGGGTTAAGAATGAGCAGTTCTTC
.,few,TRBV4-2,TRBJ2-7,14,CASSLSDYLREQYF,TGTGCCAGCAGCCTTTCGGACTACCTTCGCGAGCAGTACTTC
.,few,TRBV24-1,TRBJ2-6,16,CAIGGFSPSGANVLTF,TGTGCCATTGGGGGCTTCTCCCCCTCTGGGGCCAACGTCCTGACTTTC
.,few,TRBV28,TRBJ2-3,15,CAGSLERRLTDTQYF,TGTGCCGGCAGTTTAGAACGCCGGCTCACAGATACGCAGTATTTT
TRBD2,.,TRBV20-1,TRBJ2-7,14,CSASWASGSGEQYF,TGCAGTGCTAGTTGGGCTAGCGGGAGCGGTGAGCAGTACTTC
TRBD2,.,TRBV20-1,TRBJ2-4,13,CSAIDRRGDIQYF,TGCAGTGCTATAGATCGACGGGGGGACATTCAGTACTTC
TRBD1,.,TRBV6-6,TRBJ1-6,15,CASSPQTGSNSPLHF,TGTGCCAGCAGTCCTCAGACAGGGTCTAATTCACCCCTCCACTTT
TRBD1,.,TRBV20-1,TRBJ2-1,16,CSARVDRGPSYNEQFF,TGCAGTGCTAGAGTGGACAGGGGGCCCTCCTACAATGAGCAGTTCTTC
.,many,TRBV7-2,TRBJ2-5,13,CASSRDLGETQYF,TGTGCCAGCAGCCGGGACTTAGGGGAGACCCAGTACTTC
TRBD2,.,TRBV14,TRBJ2-7,16,CASSKPGLVLVNEQYF,TGTGCCAGCAGCAAACCGGGACTAGTGTTGGTAAATGAGCAGTACTTC
.,.,TRBV7-2,TRBJ2-7,15,CASSSGAGSSYEQYF,TGTGCCAGCAGCTCGGGGGCGGGATCTTCCTACGAGCAGTACTTC
.,many,TRBV29-1,TRBJ2-5,11,CSARGVETQYF,TGCAGCGCCCGGGGAGTAGAGACCCAGTACTTC
.,.,TRBV4-3,TRBJ2-7,15,CASSQAWRNSYEQYF,TGCGCCAGCAGCCAAGCTTGGCGGAACTCCTACGAGCAGTACTTC
.,many,TRBV6-5,TRBJ2-7,13,CASGSGIVHEQYF,TGTGCCAGCGGTTCGGGAATTGTCCACGAGCAGTACTTC
.,.,TRBV28,TRBJ2-1,16,CASSSFGAGPYNEQFF,TGTGCCAGCAGTTCGTTTGGGGCGGGCCCTTACAATGAGCAGTTCTTC
TRBD1,few,TRBV14,TRBJ1-2,14,CASSRTGWSRGYTF,TGTGCCAGCAGCCGGACAGGGTGGTCTCGTGGCTACACCTTC
.,.,TRBV7-8,TRBJ2-1,17,CASSLSGGGLLYNEQFF,TGTGCCAGCAGCTTATCCGGGGGCGGTTTGCTTTACAATGAGCAGTTCTTC
.,.,TRBV5-5,TRBJ1-5,17,CASSFELAQASNQPQHF,TGTGCCAGCAGCTTCGAACTCGCCCAGGCTAGCAATCAGCCCCAGCATTTT